This note documents a single TCR beta chain sequence. What it recognizes is unknown. This sample was taken from a study of beta chain features in type 1 diabetes. Study overall: Healthy donors and patients showed comparable age, gender and cell yields.

Overall study findings and caveats: Patients and controls would be equally affected if PCR favored shorter templates.

Reverse transcribing all isolated RNA meant expressed TCRB transcripts were sequenced. An average of approximately 4 million reads was obtained for naive, central memory and regulatory T cell samples. Sequencing was performed with immunoSEQ multiplex PCR; in TCRdb, only in-frame clones are kept and a portion is missing. This sample has about 470,000 clones, with 30% found just once. From germline, CDR1 is GTSNPN and CDR2 SVGIG (reference sequence). The CDR3 extends over 15 amino acids. The V end was cut by 2 bases, the J end by 6 bases, with 19 bases between. The sequence came from a man between 18 and 35 years old in good health. Sequences were obtained from naive CD4+ T cells from blood. The V call is TRBV30, the J call TRBJ1-1; no definite D call. Here the CDR3 DNA reads TGTGCCTGGAGTAGGAGGGTGGCAGCCGTCGCTGAAGCTTTCTTT. This sequence encodes CAWSRRVAAVAEAFF.